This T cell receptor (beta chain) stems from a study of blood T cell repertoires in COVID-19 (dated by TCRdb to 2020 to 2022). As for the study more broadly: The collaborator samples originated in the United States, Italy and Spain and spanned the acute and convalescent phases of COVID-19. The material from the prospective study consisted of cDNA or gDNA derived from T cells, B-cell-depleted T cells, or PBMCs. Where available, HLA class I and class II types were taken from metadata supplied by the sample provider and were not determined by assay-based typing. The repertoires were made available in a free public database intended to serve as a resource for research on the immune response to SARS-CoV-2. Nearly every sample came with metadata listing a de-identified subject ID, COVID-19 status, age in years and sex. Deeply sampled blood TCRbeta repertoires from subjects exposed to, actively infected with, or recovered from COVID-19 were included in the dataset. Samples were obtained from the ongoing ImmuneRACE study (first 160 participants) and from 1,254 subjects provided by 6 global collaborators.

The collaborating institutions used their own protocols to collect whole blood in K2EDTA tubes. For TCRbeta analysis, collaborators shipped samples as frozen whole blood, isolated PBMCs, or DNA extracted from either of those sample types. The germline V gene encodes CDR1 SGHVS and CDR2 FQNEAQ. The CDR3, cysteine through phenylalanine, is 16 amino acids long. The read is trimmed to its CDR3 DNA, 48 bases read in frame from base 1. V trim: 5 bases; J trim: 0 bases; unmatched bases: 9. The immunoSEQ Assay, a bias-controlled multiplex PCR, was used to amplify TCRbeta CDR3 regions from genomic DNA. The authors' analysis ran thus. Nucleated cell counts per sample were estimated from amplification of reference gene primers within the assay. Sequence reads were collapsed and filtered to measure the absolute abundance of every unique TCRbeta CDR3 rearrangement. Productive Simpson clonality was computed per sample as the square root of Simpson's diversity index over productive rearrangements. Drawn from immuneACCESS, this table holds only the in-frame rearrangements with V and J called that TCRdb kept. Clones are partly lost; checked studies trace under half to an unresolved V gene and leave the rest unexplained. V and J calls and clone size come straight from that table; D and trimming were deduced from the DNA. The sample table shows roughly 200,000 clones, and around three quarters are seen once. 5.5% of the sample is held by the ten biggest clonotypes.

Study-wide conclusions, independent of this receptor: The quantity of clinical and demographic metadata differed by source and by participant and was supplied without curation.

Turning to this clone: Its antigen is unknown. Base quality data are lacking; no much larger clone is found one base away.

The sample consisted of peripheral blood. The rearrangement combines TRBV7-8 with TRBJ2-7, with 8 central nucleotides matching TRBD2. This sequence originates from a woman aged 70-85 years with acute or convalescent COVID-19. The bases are TGTGCCAGCAGCCATACAAAAGCGGGAGCCTCCTACGAGCAGTACTTC. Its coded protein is CASSHTKAGASYEQYF. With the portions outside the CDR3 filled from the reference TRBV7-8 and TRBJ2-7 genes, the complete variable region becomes GAGVSQSPRYKVAKRGQDVALRCDPISGHVSLFWYQQALGQGPEFLTYFQNEAQLDKSGLPSDRFFAERPEGSVSTLKIQRTQQEDSAVYLCASSHTKAGASYEQYFGPGTRLTVT.